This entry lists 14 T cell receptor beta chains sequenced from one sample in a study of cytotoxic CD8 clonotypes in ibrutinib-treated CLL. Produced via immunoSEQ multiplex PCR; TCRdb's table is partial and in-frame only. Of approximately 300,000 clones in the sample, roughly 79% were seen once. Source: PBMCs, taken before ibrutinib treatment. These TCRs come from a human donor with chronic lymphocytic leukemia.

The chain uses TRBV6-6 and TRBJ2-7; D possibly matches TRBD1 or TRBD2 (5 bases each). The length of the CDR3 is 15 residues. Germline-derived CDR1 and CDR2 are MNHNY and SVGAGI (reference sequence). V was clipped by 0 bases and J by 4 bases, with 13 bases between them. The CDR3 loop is CASSYSSGGAYEQYF. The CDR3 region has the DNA TGTGCCAGCAGTTACTCGAGCGGTGGGGCTTACGAGCAGTACTTC.

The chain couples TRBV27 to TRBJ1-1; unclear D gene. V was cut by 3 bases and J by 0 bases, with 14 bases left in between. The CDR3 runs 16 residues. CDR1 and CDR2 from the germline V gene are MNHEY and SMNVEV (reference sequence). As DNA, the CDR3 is TGTGCCAGCAGTTTGCGGCAGGCCCCTATGAACACTGAAGCTTTCTTT. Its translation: CASSLRQAPMNTEAFF.

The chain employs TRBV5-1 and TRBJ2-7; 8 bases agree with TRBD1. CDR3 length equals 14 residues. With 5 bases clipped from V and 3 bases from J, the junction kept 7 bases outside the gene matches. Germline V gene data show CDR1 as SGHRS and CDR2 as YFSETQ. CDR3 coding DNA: TGCGCCAGCAGAAAAAGGACAGGGAGCTACGAGCAGTACTTC. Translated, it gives CASRKRTGSYEQYF.

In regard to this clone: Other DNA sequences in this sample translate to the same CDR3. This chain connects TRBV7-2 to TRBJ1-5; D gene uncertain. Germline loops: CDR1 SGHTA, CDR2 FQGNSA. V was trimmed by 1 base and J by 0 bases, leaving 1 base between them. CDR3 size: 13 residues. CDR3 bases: TGTGCCAGCAGCTTAGTTAGCAATCAGCCCCAGCATTTT. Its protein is CASSLVSNQPQHF.

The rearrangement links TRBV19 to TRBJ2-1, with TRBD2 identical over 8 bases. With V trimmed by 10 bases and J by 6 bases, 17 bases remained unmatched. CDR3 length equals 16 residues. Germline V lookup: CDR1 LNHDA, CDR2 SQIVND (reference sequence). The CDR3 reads CATDRGAGRAGNEQFF. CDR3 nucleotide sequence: TGTGCCACCGATCGGGGAGCCGGGAGGGCCGGCAATGAGCAGTTCTTC.

The CDR3 DNA sequence: TGTGCCAGCAGCTTTAGGTTTTTAGAGACCCAGTACTTC. It specifies CASSFRFLETQYF. The chain employs TRBV7-8 and TRBJ2-5, with D unclear. Trimming cost V 3 bases and J 4 bases, with 9 bases left between them. In germline, CDR1 is SGHVS, CDR2 FQNEAQ. The CDR3 consists of 13 residues.

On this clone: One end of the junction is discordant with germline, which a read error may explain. The CDR3 region is CASSLFRYSNYGYTF. DNA for the CDR3: TGTGCCAGCAGCTTATTTCGTTACAGTAACTATGGCTACACCTTC. The chain employs TRBV28 and TRBJ1-2, with D unresolved. The CDR3 totals 15 residues. CDR1 and CDR2 from the germline V gene are MDHEN and SYDVKM.

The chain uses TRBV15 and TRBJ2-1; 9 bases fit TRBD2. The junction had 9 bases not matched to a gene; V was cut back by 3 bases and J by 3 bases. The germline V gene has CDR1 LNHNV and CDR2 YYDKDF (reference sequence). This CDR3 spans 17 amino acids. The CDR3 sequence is CATSSDKTSGYYNEQFF. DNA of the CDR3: TGTGCCACCAGCAGCGACAAGACTAGCGGTTACTACAATGAGCAGTTCTTC.

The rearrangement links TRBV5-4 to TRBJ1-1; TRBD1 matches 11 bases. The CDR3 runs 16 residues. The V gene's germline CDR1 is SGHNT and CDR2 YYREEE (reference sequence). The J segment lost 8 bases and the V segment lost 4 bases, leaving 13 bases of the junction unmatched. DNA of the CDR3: TGTGCCAGCAGCCGATACACCGGGACAGGGGGTTCGGAAGCTTTCTTT. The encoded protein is CASSRYTGTGGSEAFF.

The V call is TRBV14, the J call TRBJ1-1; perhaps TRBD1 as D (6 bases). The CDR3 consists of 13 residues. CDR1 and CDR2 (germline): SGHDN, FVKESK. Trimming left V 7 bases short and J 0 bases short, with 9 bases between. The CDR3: CASKTGLNTEAFF. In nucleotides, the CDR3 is TGTGCCAGCAAGACAGGTCTGAACACTGAAGCTTTCTTT.

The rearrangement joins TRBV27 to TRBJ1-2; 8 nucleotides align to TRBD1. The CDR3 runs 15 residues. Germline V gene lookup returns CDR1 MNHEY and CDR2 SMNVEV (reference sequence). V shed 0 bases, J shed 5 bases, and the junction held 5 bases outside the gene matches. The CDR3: CASSLSRQGTYGYTF. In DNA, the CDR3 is TGTGCCAGCAGTTTATCGAGACAGGGGACTTATGGCTACACCTTC.

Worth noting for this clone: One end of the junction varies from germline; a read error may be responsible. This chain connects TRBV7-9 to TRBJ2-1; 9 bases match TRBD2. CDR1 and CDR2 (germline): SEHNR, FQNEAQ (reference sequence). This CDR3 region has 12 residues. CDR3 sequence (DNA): TGTGCCAGCAGCCCGACCGGGACTAGCATACTCTTC. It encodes CASSPTGTSILF.

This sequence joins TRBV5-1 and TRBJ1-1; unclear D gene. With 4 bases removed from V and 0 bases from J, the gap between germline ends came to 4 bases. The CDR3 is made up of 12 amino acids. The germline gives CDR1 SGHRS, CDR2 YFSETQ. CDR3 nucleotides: TGCGCCAGCAGCAGCATGAACACTGAAGCTTTCTTT. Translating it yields CASSSMNTEAFF. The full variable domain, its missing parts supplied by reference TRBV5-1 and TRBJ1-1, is KAGVTQTPRYLIKTRGQQVTLSCSPISGHRSVSWYQQTPGQGLQFLFEYFSETQRNKGNFPGRFSGRQFSNSRSEMNVSTLELGDSALYLCASSSMNTEAFFGQGTRLTVV.

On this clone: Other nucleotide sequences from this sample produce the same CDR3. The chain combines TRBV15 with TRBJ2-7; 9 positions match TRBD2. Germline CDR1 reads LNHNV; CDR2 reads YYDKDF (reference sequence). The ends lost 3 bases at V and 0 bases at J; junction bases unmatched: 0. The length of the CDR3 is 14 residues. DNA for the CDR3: TGTGCCACCAGCAGGACTAGCGGCTCCTACGAGCAGTACTTC. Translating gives CATSRTSGSYEQYF.